Following are 10 T cell receptor beta chains from one sample sequenced in a study of blood T cell repertoires in COVID-19 (dated by TCRdb to 2019 to 2021). Receptor amplification or capture employed the immunoSEQ multiplex PCR assay. TCRdb holds this immuneACCESS table with in-frame rearrangements only. Some clones are missing; in checked studies, unresolved V genes explain under half, and the rest has no known cause. Present in this sample are hundreds of thousands of clones, about 90% of which were seen just once. The top ten hold 0.2% to 0.3% of the sample. The sample comprised peripheral blood. All receptors come from a woman between 18 and 30 years old with acute or convalescent COVID-19.

This clone was seen more than once but under ten times. The sample contains more than one DNA sequence encoding this CDR3. This sequence joins TRBV6-4 and TRBJ1-5, with unresolved D. With 6 bases removed from V and 4 bases from J, the gap between germline ends came to 10 bases. The CDR3 is 13 amino acids. Germline V CDR1 and CDR2: MRHNA, SNTAGT. This CDR3 is CASSPGSNQPQHF. Here the CDR3 DNA reads TGTGCCAGCAGCCCCGGGTCTAATCAGCCCCAGCATTTT.

The sample holds one count of this clone. V gene TRBV5-1 combines with J gene TRBJ1-2; TRBD1 aligns across 8 bases. This CDR3 has 13 amino acids. The trim removed 5 bases at V and 6 bases at J, leaving 6 bases unmatched. Per the germline V gene, CDR1 is SGHRS and CDR2 is YFSETQ. The CDR3 nucleotides are TGCGCCAGCAGGGAGACAGGGGATAATGGCTACACCTTC. It specifies CASRETGDNGYTF.

The gene calls are TRBV2 and TRBJ1-2; 10 positions agree with TRBD1. The CDR3 totals 19 residues. CDR1 is SNHLY and CDR2 is FYNNEI in the germline V gene. Trimming took 3 bases from V and 5 from J; bases not matched to a gene: 18. Written as DNA, the CDR3 is TGTGCCAGCAGTGACAGGGGGGGGACAGGGGTTCCGAGGGAGTATGGCTACACCTTC. Translation gives CASSDRGGTGVPREYGYTF.

This chain connects TRBV4-2 to TRBJ1-1; possibly TRBD1 for D (5 bases). Germline assignment: CDR1 LGHNA and CDR2 YNFKEQ. The CDR3 is 17 residues long. Trimming pared 1 base from V and 1 base from J, leaving 16 bases between. The CDR3 region is CASSQAALDSSNTEAFF. CDR3 DNA sequence: TGTGCCAGCAGCCAAGCAGCCCTTGACAGCTCGAACACTGAAGCTTTCTTT.

The chain couples TRBV7-8 to TRBJ1-3, with a weak D call TRBD1 (6 bases). The CDR3 loop spans 14 amino acids. Germline values: CDR1 SGHVS, CDR2 FQNEAQ. V gave up 5 bases and J gave up 4 bases, with 12 bases separating them. CDR3 protein: CASSPSRGGNTIYF. The CDR3 DNA follows: TGTGCCAGCAGCCCATCGAGGGGGGGAAACACCATATATTTT.

The chain carries TRBV6-5 and TRBJ2-3, with TRBD2 matching over 8 bases. V gave up 10 bases and J gave up 7 bases; unmatched junction bases: 10. The CDR3 is made up of 13 amino acids. The germline V gene has CDR1 MNHEY and CDR2 SVGAGI. The CDR3 DNA reads TGTGCCACCCGGGGGGGCGGATTGAATACGCAGTATTTT. Translation: CATRGGGLNTQYF.

CDR3 DNA sequence: TGTGCCAGTAGTATAGATCGAGGCCGCCTGGGCTACACCTTC. Translating gives CASSIDRGRLGYTF. The V call is TRBV19, the J call TRBJ1-2; D is undetermined. Trimming stripped 0 bases from V and 8 bases from J, with 13 bases between. The CDR3 runs to 14 residues. Germline CDR1 and CDR2: LNHDA and SQIVND (reference sequence).

The V gene is TRBV7-2, the J gene TRBJ1-4, with D possibly TRBD1 on 6 matching bases. This CDR3 is 16 amino acids long. CDR1 SGHTA and CDR2 FQGNSA come from the germline V gene. Trimming stripped 2 bases from V and 0 bases from J, with 10 bases between. CDR3 sequence: CASSLQGRTTNEKLFF. CDR3 bases: TGTGCCAGCAGCTTACAGGGGCGAACAACTAATGAAAAACTGTTTTTT.

This chain joins TRBV6-5 and TRBJ2-3; D remains unclear. Germline V lookup: CDR1 MNHEY, CDR2 SVGAGI. CDR3 size: 13 residues. V lost 6 bases and J 7 bases, leaving 14 bases between the germline ends. The CDR3 sequence: CASRGRSPHTQYF. DNA of the CDR3: TGTGCCAGCAGGGGTCGGAGTCCACATACGCAGTATTTT.

The chain couples TRBV4-2 to TRBJ2-5; 9 bases agree with TRBD2. V was clipped by 0 bases and J by 2 bases; unmatched bases: 13. Germline loops: CDR1 LGHNA, CDR2 YNFKEQ. This CDR3 is built from 19 residues. DNA of the CDR3: TGTGCCAGCAGCCAAGAGTGGGGACTAGCCTTTTCTCGTCAAGAGACCCAGTACTTC. Amino acids: CASSQEWGLAFSRQETQYF.